This T cell receptor (beta chain) was captured in a study of cytomegalovirus exposure and HLA in healthy donors. Trimming cost V 5 bases and J 2 bases, with 20 bases left between them. The V gene's germline CDR1 is SGHRS and CDR2 YFSETQ. The CDR3 totals 17 residues. The PCR had 60 Vbeta and 13 Jbeta primers. The assay was immunoSEQ multiplex PCR, and TCRdb's table has in-frame clones only and misses some. The sample lists 200,000 to 250,000 clones; over 70% were seen once. The J gene is TRBJ2-1, the V gene TRBV5-1; D uncertain. This sequence was found in a boy aged 2 to 9 in good health and CMV-seronegative. The sequencing input was PBMCs. The CDR3 sequence is CASSVEPSRLAYNEQFF. The CDR3 region has the DNA TGCGCCAGCAGTGTCGAGCCCTCCCGACTTGCCTACAATGAGCAGTTCTTC. Drawing the rest from reference TRBV5-1 and TRBJ2-1, the complete variable domain is KAGVTQTPRYLIKTRGQQVTLSCSPISGHRSVSWYQQTPGQGLQFLFEYFSETQRNKGNFPGRFSGRQFSNSRSEMNVSTLELGDSALYLCASSVEPSRLAYNEQFFGPGTRLTVL.